This TCR beta chain is drawn from a study of T-cell reconstitution after alpha-beta-depleted transplantation in children. Study conclusions and caveats: Where alpha-beta T cells came from about two months after transplant was reportedly several hundred expanded graft clones. Once a year had passed after transplant, T-cell counts and diversity came mostly from newly produced T cells. Surviving recipient T cells and thymic progenitors accounted for the high day-60 TCRbeta diversity observed in some patients.

Unique molecular identifiers were used to barcode this TCRbeta library. TCRdb re-called the PCR reads through MiXCR, storing one row per CDR3 protein. Here the sample spans a few hundred thousand distinct CDR3 sequences, nearly 8% being singletons. Turning to this clonotype: Antigen unknown.

Germline trimming cut 6 bases from V and 3 bases from J; bases unmatched to any gene: 10. Germline CDR1 MNHNS, CDR2 SASEGT. The CDR3 totals 15 residues. The TCR sequence derives from a female patient younger than 10 who had a stem cell transplant for Fanconi anemia, so the T cells may come from the graft donor. The source was peripheral blood, collected 360 days after TCRalphabeta/CD19-depleted stem cell transplant. The gene calls are TRBV6-1 and TRBJ2-7; 8 bases match TRBD2. The CDR3 sequence: CASRPPGGAFYEQYF. CDR3 nucleotides: TGTGCCAGCAGGCCTCCCGGGGGGGCATTCTACGAGCAGTACTTC.